The 6 T cell receptor beta chains in this list originate from one sample, sequenced in a study of vaccination effects on CD4 cells after COVID-19. The ViraFEST assay expanded antigen-specific CD4+ T cells with viral peptide pools before sequencing. Cultured cells yielded isolated CD4+ T cells after 10 to 11 days. Two doses of either BNT162b2 or mRNA-1273 were given to each participant. Sequenced by immunoSEQ multiplex PCR; TCRdb stores in-frame clones only, minus some. The table has roughly 24,000 clones, more than 60% seen once. No antigen is known for these receptors. Here the sequenced sample was CD4+ T cells from PBMCs cultured with HCoV-NL63 spike peptides, taken after COVID-19 vaccination. Every receptor here comes from a human donor who received a COVID-19 vaccine.

The chain joins TRBV7-9 to TRBJ1-2; 7 nucleotides align to TRBD1. The germline V gene has CDR1 SEHNR and CDR2 FQNEAQ (reference sequence). CDR3 size: 15 residues. The V and J ends lost 6 bases and 1 base, in that order; junction bases with no gene match: 8. The CDR3 nucleotides read TGTGCCAGCAGGGCCGGGACAGATAGTAACTATGGCTACACCTTC. Encoded protein: CASRAGTDSNYGYTF. Full variable domain (missing parts from reference TRBV7-9 and TRBJ1-2): DTGVSQNPRHKITKRGQNVTFRCDPISEHNRLYWYRQTLGQGPEFLTYFQNEAQLEKSRLLSDRFSAERPKGSFSTLEIQRTEQGDSAMYLCASRAGTDSNYGYTFGSGTRLTVV.

This sequence joins TRBV4-2 and TRBJ2-1; 9 bases are shared with TRBD1. The CDR3 extends over 16 amino acids. Germline V gene sequence: CDR1 LGHNA, CDR2 YNFKEQ. J lost 3 bases, V lost 2 bases, and 5 bases had no gene match. The CDR3 loop reads CASSQRDRANYNEQFF. DNA for the CDR3: TGTGCCAGCAGCCAAAGGGACAGGGCTAACTACAATGAGCAGTTCTTC.

The rearrangement links TRBV7-2 to TRBJ2-3, with D perhaps being TRBD1 or TRBD2 (6 bases each). The germline CDR1 and CDR2 sequences are SGHTA and FQGNSA. Trimming removed 3 bases from V and 5 bases from J, with 21 bases in between. The CDR3 contains 17 residues. CDR3 protein: CASSLFPRGPAGDTQYF. The CDR3, as DNA: TGTGCCAGCAGCTTGTTCCCTCGGGGGCCTGCAGGAGATACGCAGTATTTT.

This chain connects TRBV7-2 to TRBJ1-2, with 7 bases fitting TRBD1. The germline gives CDR1 SGHTA, CDR2 FQGNSA. V lost 0 bases, J lost 8 bases, and 6 bases stayed unmatched. The length of the CDR3 is 14 residues. The CDR3 protein is CASSLAGQWVGYTF. The DNA of the CDR3 is TGTGCCAGCAGCTTAGCGGGACAGTGGGTAGGCTACACCTTC. Drawing the rest from reference TRBV7-2 and TRBJ1-2, the complete variable domain is GAGVSQSPSNKVTEKGKDVELRCDPISGHTALYWYRQSLGQGLEFLIYFQGNSAPDKSGLPSDRFSAERTGGSVSTLTIQRTQQEDSAVYLCASSLAGQWVGYTFGSGTRLTVV.

This clone showed up just once. The chain has TRBV7-2 and TRBJ2-7; D unresolved. The CDR3 consists of 16 residues. CDR1 is SGHTA and CDR2 is FQGNSA in the germline V gene. Trimming left V 6 bases short and J 2 bases short, with 20 bases between. DNA for the CDR3: TGTGCCAGCAGTTTTAGCCCGGGCCCCGGACCCTACGAGCAGTACTTC. The encoded protein is CASSFSPGPGPYEQYF. Full variable domain (rest looked up from reference TRBV7-2 and TRBJ2-7): GAGVSQSPSNKVTEKGKDVELRCDPISGHTALYWYRQSLGQGLEFLIYFQGNSAPDKSGLPSDRFSAERTGGSVSTLTIQRTQQEDSAVYLCASSFSPGPGPYEQYFGPGTRLTVT.

The chain combines TRBV7-2 with TRBJ2-7; tentatively, D is TRBD1 (6 bases). CDR1 is SGHTA, CDR2 FQGNSA, per germline. Trimming removed 5 bases from V and 3 bases from J, with 11 bases in between. This CDR3 has 13 amino acids. This CDR3 is CASSPTGYYEQYF. CDR3 DNA sequence: TGTGCCAGCAGCCCGACAGGCTACTACGAGCAGTACTTC.